This TCR beta chain is from a study of control samples from healthy donors and cancer patients. In regard to this clone: In the same sample, other DNA sequences code for this CDR3.

CDR1 is LGHDT and CDR2 is YNNKEL in the germline V gene (reference sequence). V dropped 4 bases and J dropped 1 base, with 7 bases sitting between them. The CDR3 has 13 amino acids. The data were produced by immunoSEQ multiplex PCR, yet TCRdb's version contains in-frame clones alone and is incomplete. The sample has around 170,000 clones, 85% to 90% seen once; the top ten hold about 5.3%. The chain links TRBV3-1 (or the pseudogene TRBV3-2) to TRBJ2-5; TRBD1 is a possible D gene (6 bases). The clonotype was recovered from a woman aged 30 to 39 in good health. The sample taken for sequencing was blood. The CDR3 loop reads CASSLRGQETQYF. The CDR3 region has the DNA TGTGCCAGCAGCCTCAGGGGCCAAGAGACCCAGTACTTC.